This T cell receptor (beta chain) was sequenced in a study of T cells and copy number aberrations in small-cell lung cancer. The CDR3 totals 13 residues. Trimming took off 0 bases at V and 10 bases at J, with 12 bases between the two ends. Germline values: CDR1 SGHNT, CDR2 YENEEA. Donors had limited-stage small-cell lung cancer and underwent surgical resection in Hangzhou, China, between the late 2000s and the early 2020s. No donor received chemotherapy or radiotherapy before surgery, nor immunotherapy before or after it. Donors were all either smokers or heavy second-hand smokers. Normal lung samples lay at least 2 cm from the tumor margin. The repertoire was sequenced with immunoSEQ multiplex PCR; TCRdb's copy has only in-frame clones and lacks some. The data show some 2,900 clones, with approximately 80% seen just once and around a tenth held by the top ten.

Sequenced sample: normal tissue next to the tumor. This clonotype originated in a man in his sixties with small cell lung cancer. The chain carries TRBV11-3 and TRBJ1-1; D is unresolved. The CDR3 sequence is CASSLDRDTRAFF. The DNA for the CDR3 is TGTGCCAGCAGCTTAGACCGAGACACAAGAGCTTTCTTT.